The entry that follows covers one TCR beta chain sequence. Germline CDR1 reads SGHTA; CDR2 reads FQGNSA. The length of the CDR3 is 14 residues. The V segment lost 5 bases and the J segment 11 bases; nucleotides outside the gene matches: 8. Some clones are missing from TCRdb's copy, which holds only in-frame ones; the method was immunoSEQ multiplex PCR. The table has approximately 53,000 clones, roughly 93% seen once. J is TRBJ1-3 and V is TRBV7-2; 11 bases line up with TRBD1. Sequencing was carried out using PBMCs. The sequence derives from a middle-aged man with rheumatoid arthritis. The CDR3 is CASSLGQGARAIYF. CDR3 nucleotides: TGTGCCAGCAGCCTCGGACAGGGGGCGCGCGCCATATATTTT.